This entry lists 5 T cell receptor beta chains sequenced from one sample in a study of blood T cells in healthy people across ages. Next came a second PCR, run for roughly 7 to 12 cycles, which used a sample-barcoded 5' primer along with a J-beta primer mix. TCRdb re-analysed the 5' RACE reads in MiXCR, keeping a single row per CDR3 protein. This table holds 1.5 million or so distinct CDR3 sequences, less than 45% found once. The sample taken for sequencing was blood. These receptors originate from a woman under 30 in good health.

The chain carries TRBV27 and TRBJ2-1; no clear D gene. V was cut by 5 bases and J by 2 bases, with 10 bases left in between. This CDR3 spans 14 amino acids. Germline CDR1 is MNHEY and CDR2 is SMNVEV (reference sequence). The CDR3 nucleotides are TGTGCCAGCAGTCCTCAAGACCCCTACAATGAGCAGTTCTTC. It is translated as CASSPQDPYNEQFF.

This clonotype occurred a few times. V is TRBV20-1 and J is TRBJ2-1; D perhaps matches TRBD1 (7 bases). This CDR3 contains 12 residues. Germline V gene lookup returns CDR1 DFQATT and CDR2 SNEGSKA (reference sequence). V lost 3 bases and J lost 7, with 10 bases in between. The CDR3 coding sequence is TGCAGTGCTAGCAGGGGGAGGAATGAGCAGTTCTTC. Its protein is CSASRGRNEQFF.

A few counts support this clonotype. The J gene is TRBJ1-1, the V gene TRBV9; tentative D call: TRBD1 (5 bases). Germline-derived CDR1 and CDR2 are SGDLS and YYNGEE. V was shortened by 0 bases and J by 7 bases, with 10 bases between the two germline ends. The CDR3 covers 13 residues. In DNA, the CDR3 is TGTGCCAGCAGCGTAGGGGGGTGGGGTGAAGCTTTCTTT. Translated: CASSVGGWGEAFF.

This chain uses TRBV7-2 with TRBJ2-1, with TRBD2 as a possible D gene (5 bases). Trimming removed 1 base from V and 5 bases from J, with 9 bases in between. Germline-derived CDR1 and CDR2 are SGHTA and FQGNSA. This CDR3 is 14 amino acids long. CDR3 DNA: TGTGCCAGCAGCTTAGTAGCGTCTAACAATGAGCAGTTCTTC. Its protein product is CASSLVASNNEQFF.

This chain uses TRBV9 with TRBJ2-5; 7 bases are a match to TRBD1. Germline loops: CDR1 SGDLS, CDR2 YYNGEE. This CDR3 contains 16 residues. V shed 0 bases and J 4 bases; nucleotides not matched to a gene: 9. The CDR3 nucleotides are TGTGCCAGCAGCGTAGACCCTGGGACAGTTCTAGAGACCCAGTACTTC. The encoded protein is CASSVDPGTVLETQYF. Supplemented by reference TRBV9 and TRBJ2-5, the full variable domain reads DSGVTQTPKHLITATGQRVTLRCSPRSGDLSVYWYQQSLDQGLQFLIQYYNGEERAKGNILERFSAQQFPDLHSELNLSSLELGDSALYFCASSVDPGTVLETQYFGPGTRLLVL.